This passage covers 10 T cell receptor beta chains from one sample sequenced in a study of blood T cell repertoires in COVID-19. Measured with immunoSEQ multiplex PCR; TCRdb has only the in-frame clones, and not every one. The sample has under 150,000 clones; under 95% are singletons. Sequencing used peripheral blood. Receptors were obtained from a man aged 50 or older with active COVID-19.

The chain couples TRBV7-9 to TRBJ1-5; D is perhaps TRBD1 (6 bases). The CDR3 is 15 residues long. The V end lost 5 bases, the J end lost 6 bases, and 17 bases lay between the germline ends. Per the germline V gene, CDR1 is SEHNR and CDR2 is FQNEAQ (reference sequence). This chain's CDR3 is CASSQGYRDGQPQHF. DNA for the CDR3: TGTGCCAGCAGCCAAGGTTACAGGGACGGTCAGCCCCAGCATTTT.

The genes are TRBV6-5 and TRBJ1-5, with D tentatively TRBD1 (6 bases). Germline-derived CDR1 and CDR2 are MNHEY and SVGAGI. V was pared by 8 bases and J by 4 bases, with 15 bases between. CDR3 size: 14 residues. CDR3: CASGQTGANQPQHF. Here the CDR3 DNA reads TGTGCCAGCGGCCAGACAGGCGCGAATCAGCCCCAGCATTTT.

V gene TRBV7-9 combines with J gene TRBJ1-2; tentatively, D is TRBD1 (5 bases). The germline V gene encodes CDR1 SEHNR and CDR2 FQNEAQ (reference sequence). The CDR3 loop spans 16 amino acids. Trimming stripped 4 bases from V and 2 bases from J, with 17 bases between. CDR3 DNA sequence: TGTGCCAGCAGCTCCGTCGGCAGGGTTTTAAACTATGGCTACACCTTC. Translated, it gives CASSSVGRVLNYGYTF. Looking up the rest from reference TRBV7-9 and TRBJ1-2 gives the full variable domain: DTGVSQNPRHKITKRGQNVTFRCDPISEHNRLYWYRQTLGQGPEFLTYFQNEAQLEKSRLLSDRFSAERPKGSFSTLEIQRTEQGDSAMYLCASSSVGRVLNYGYTFGSGTRLTVV.

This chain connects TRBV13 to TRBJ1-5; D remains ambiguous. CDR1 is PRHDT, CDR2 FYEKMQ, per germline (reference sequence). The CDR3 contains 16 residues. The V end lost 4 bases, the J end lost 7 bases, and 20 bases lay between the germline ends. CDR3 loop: CASSSSLEGLGQPQHF. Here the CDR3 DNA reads TGTGCCAGCAGCTCATCCCTGGAGGGTCTGGGGCAGCCCCAGCATTTT. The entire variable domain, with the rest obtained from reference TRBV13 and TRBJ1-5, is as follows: AAGVIQSPRHLIKEKRETATLKCYPIPRHDTVYWYQQGPGQDPQFLISFYEKMQSDKGSIPDRFSAQQFSDYHSELNMSSLELGDSALYFCASSSSLEGLGQPQHFGDGTRLSIL.

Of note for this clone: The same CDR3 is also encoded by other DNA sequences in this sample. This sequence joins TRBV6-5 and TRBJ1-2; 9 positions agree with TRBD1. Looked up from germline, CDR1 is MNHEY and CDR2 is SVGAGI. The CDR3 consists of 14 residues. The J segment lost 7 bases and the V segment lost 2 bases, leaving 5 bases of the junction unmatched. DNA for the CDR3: TGTGCCAGCAGTTACACAGGACAGGGGTCTGGCTACACCTTC. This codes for CASSYTGQGSGYTF.

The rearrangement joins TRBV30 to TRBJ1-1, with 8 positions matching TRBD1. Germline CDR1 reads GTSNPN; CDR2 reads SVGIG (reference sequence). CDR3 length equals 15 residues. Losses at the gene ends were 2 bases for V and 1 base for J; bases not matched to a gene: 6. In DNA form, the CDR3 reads TGTGCCTGGAGTTTCAAACAGGGGGGGAACACTGAAGCTTTCTTT. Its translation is CAWSFKQGGNTEAFF.

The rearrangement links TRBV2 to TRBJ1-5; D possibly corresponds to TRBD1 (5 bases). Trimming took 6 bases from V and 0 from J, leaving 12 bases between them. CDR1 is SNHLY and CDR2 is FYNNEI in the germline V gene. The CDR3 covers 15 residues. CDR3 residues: CASSDQGLSNQPQHF. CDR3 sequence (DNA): TGTGCCAGCAGCGACCAGGGTCTTAGCAATCAGCCCCAGCATTTT.

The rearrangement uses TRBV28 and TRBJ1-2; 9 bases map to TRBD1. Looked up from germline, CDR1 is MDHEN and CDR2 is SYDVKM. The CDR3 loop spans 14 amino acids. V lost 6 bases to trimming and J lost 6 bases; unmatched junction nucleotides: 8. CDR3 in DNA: TGTGCCAGCAGCAGGACAGGGGTTGGGCATGGCTACACCTTC. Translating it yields CASSRTGVGHGYTF.

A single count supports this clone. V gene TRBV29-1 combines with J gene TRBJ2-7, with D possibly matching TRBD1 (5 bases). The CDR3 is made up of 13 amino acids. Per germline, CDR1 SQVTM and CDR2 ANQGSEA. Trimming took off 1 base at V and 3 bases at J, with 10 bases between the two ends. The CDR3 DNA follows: TGCAGCGTTGAAGGGGCAGGGAACTACGAGCAGTACTTC. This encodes CSVEGAGNYEQYF.

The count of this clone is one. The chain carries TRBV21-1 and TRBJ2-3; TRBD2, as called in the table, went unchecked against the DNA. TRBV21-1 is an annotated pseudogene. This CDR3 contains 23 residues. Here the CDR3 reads CASSKAFSLLAGEPNPSTDTQYF. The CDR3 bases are TGTGCCAGCAGCAAAGCGTTTTCGCTCCTAGCGGGAGAACCGAACCCTAGCACAGATACGCAGTATTTT.